This TCR beta chain was found in a study of blood T cell repertoires in COVID-19. Study-wide context: PBMCs, B-cell-depleted T cells, or T cells provided the cDNA or gDNA that made up the material.

The CDR3 runs 14 residues. Per germline, CDR1 LGHDT and CDR2 YNNKEL (reference sequence). The V and J ends lost 4 bases and 4 bases, in that order; junction bases with no gene match: 4. Enrollment of patients from Seattle took place during active infection, with longitudinal follow-up. The method was immunoSEQ multiplex PCR; TCRdb's version includes in-frame clones alone and lacks a portion of them. The sample includes some 130,000 clones, approximately 86% seen only once; the top ten take roughly 10%. The chain carries TRBV3-1 (or the pseudogene TRBV3-2) and TRBJ1-2; 9 nucleotides agree with TRBD1. The sequence derives from a woman in her 70s with COVID-19, enrolled during active disease. What was sequenced was peripheral blood. This CDR3 is CASSPLTGGYGYTF. For the CDR3, the DNA is TGTGCCAGCAGCCCTTTGACAGGGGGCTATGGCTACACCTTC.